This T cell receptor (beta chain) was identified in a study of early T cells in non-severe SARS-CoV-2 infection. For the study at large: Sequencing was performed on bulk RNA from unsorted whole blood, leaving chains unpaired. General study results and limits: Sequences matched to VDJdb favored anti-spike CD8 responses, while private and CD4 specificities were missed.

The germline gives CDR1 MNHEY, CDR2 SVGAGI. V was cut by 7 bases and J by 7 bases, with 14 bases left in between. This CDR3 has 12 residues. Individual cDNA molecules received unique molecular identifiers. TCRdb recomputed calls from the 5' RACE reads with MiXCR, one row per CDR3 protein. This table has tens of thousands of distinct CDR3 sequences, roughly 13% appearing once. About this clonotype itself: Its target is not known.

The chain has TRBV6-5 and TRBJ2-7; weak D call: TRBD2 (6 bases). The sequencing input was whole blood. The origin of this receptor is an adult who was a healthcare worker with PCR-confirmed SARS-CoV-2 infection or an uninfected control (not recorded which). CDR3 residues: CASTQLGGEQYF. CDR3 bases: TGTGCCAGCACCCAGCTGGGGGGAGAGCAGTACTTC.